This T cell receptor (beta chain) was identified during a study of regulatory T cells in long-lasting Graves disease. Study-level background: Antithyroid drugs had been taken by newly diagnosed Graves' patients for under 3 months.

This clonotype was recorded many times. The antigen remains undetermined. Points from the study as a whole: It was in persistent disease that TRBV28, TRBJ1-2 and TRBJ2-5 were favored. Limited sample numbers may have lowered accuracy.

As for time point: newly diagnosed GD, antithyroid drugs for less than 3 months. There was RNA extracted from PBMCs, and the TCR library was made from it. A roughly 8.1-milliliter sample of peripheral blood was drawn into EDTA tubes. This CDR3 contains 15 residues. Germline V lookup: CDR1 MDHEN, CDR2 SYDVKM. Between the trimmed V and J ends, which lost 4 bases and 8 bases, there was a span of 17 bases. The TCR beta library used iRepertoire HTBI primers with Arm-PCR amplification of CDR3. TCRdb called the multiplex PCR reads again in MiXCR, with one record for every CDR3 protein. Of fewer than 350,000 distinct CDR3 sequences in the sample, under 20% are singletons; the top ten hold more than 30%.

The starting material was peripheral blood mononuclear cells (PBMCs), obtained at new diagnosis, from a patient treated with antithyroid drugs. The receptor's source is a female donor with Graves disease. This chain connects TRBV28 to TRBJ1-4; tentatively, D is TRBD1 (5 bases). The DNA of the CDR3 is TGTGCCAGCAGTTCGCTCTTGGGGGACGGGGAAAAACTGTTTTTT. Amino acids: CASSSLLGDGEKLFF.